The 17 T cell receptor beta chains below all came from one sample that was sequenced in a study of T cells in Graves' hyperthyroidism and ophthalmopathy. RNA transcripts served as the template for amplifying TCR beta CDR3 regions. HTBI primers were the set used in a first-round RT-PCR of the TCR CDR3. Using its own MiXCR run on the multiplex PCR reads, TCRdb lists one record per CDR3 protein. Of around 300,000 distinct CDR3 sequences listed, 13% to 15% were seen once; the top ten hold more than 30%. The specimen sequenced was blood. All receptors come from a woman between 45 and 65 years old with Graves' hyperthyroidism that later progressed to Graves' ophthalmopathy.

This clonotype was observed a few times. The V gene is TRBV19, the J gene TRBJ1-4, with a possible D match to TRBD1 (5 bases). Between the trimmed V and J ends, which lost 8 bases and 3 bases, there was a span of 16 bases. From germline, CDR1 is LNHDA and CDR2 SQIVND (reference sequence). The CDR3 is 15 amino acids. The CDR3, as DNA: TGTGCCAGTCGAGACCCGGGGGAATCTAATGAAAAACTGTTTTTT. It translates to CASRDPGESNEKLFF.

This chain joins TRBV29-1 and TRBJ2-3; TRBD2 agrees at 9 bases. V lost 3 bases, J lost 3 bases, and 4 bases stayed unmatched. The CDR3 covers 14 residues. Germline V gives CDR1 SQVTM, CDR2 ANQGSEA. The CDR3 loop reads CSVEAGGGTDTQYF. CDR3 bases: TGCAGCGTTGAGGCGGGGGGGGGGACAGATACGCAGTATTTT.

The table lists this clonotype with many counts. V usage is TRBV5-1 and J usage is TRBJ2-3, with D possibly matching TRBD1 (5 bases). Trimming pared 2 bases from V and 4 bases from J, leaving 11 bases between. Germline V gives CDR1 SGHRS, CDR2 YFSETQ. This CDR3 comprises 14 residues. CDR3 amino acids: CASSLYTGADTQYF. The CDR3 region has the DNA TGCGCCAGCAGCTTATACACAGGCGCAGATACGCAGTATTTT.

This clonotype was counted many times. The chain joins TRBV5-1 to TRBJ2-5; 14 nucleotides match TRBD2. Germline CDR1 reads SGHRS; CDR2 reads YFSETQ. This CDR3 is built from 19 residues. J lost 4 bases, V lost 4 bases, and 15 bases had no gene match. This CDR3 is CASSPDRRLAGGPPETQYF. CDR3 coding DNA: TGCGCCAGCAGCCCGGACAGACGACTAGCGGGAGGGCCACCAGAGACCCAGTACTTC.

This clonotype came up many times. In nucleotides, the CDR3 is TGCAGCGCCGCGAGGGGACTAGCTGTGAACACCGGGGAGCTGTTTTTT. Residues: CSAARGLAVNTGELFF. The V gene is TRBV29-1, the J gene TRBJ2-2, with 9 nucleotides matching TRBD2. The V segment lost 7 bases and the J segment 1 base; nucleotides outside the gene matches: 10. There are 16 residues in the CDR3. Germline V CDR1 and CDR2: SQVTM, ANQGSEA.

The sample holds many counts of this clonotype. A read error may produce the germline difference seen at one junction end. The chain joins TRBV11-2 to TRBJ2-1; D ambiguous. From germline, CDR1 is SGHAT and CDR2 FQNNGV. CDR3 length: 11 residues. CDR3 protein: CASSPYYEQFF. CDR3 bases: TGTGCCAGCAGCCCCTACTATGAGCAGTTCTTC.

The J gene is TRBJ2-2, the V gene TRBV29-1; no clear D gene. The germline gives CDR1 SQVTM, CDR2 ANQGSEA. This CDR3 region has 13 residues. V shed 3 bases and J shed 0 bases, with 5 bases lying between them. Written as DNA, the CDR3 is TGCAGCGTTGAGGCTGCGAACACCGGGGAGCTGTTTTTT. This gives the protein CSVEAANTGELFF.

Regarding this clonotype: This may stem from a read error, because a much larger clone lies one nucleotide away. The chain uses TRBV28 and TRBJ2-5; weak D call: TRBD1 (6 bases). This CDR3 has 15 amino acids. From germline, CDR1 is MDHEN and CDR2 SYDVKM. The CDR3 DNA follows: TGTGCCAGCAGACTACAGGACAGTCCCCAAGAGACCCAGTGCTTC. As protein: CASRLQDSPQETQCF. Variable domain in full (rest from reference TRBV28 and TRBJ2-5): DVKVTQSSRYLVKRTGEKVFLECVQDMDHENMFWYRQDPGLGLRLIYFSYDVKMKEKGDIPEGYSVSREKKERFSLILESASTNQTSMYLCASRLQDSPQETQCFGPGTRLLVL.

This clonotype was counted ten times or more. This rearrangement joins TRBV3-1 to TRBJ1-2; the match to TRBD1 covers 8 bases. With 4 bases clipped from V and 1 base from J, the junction kept 5 bases outside the gene matches. CDR1 and CDR2 from the germline V gene are LGHDT and YNNKEL (reference sequence). The CDR3 has 15 residues. In nucleotides, the CDR3 is TGTGCCAGCAGCCCGTGGGACAGGAGTAACTATGGCTACACCTTC. Translated: CASSPWDRSNYGYTF.

The table lists this clonotype with many counts. The V gene is TRBV5-1, the J gene TRBJ2-7; the D gene is possibly TRBD2 (6 bases). The CDR3 totals 14 residues. Per the germline V gene, CDR1 is SGHRS and CDR2 is YFSETQ. Trimming pared 0 bases from V and 9 bases from J, leaving 16 bases between. The CDR3 region is CASSLVGGKELQYF. In nucleotides, the CDR3 is TGCGCCAGCAGCTTGGTGGGGGGTAAGGAGCTGCAGTACTTC.

This clonotype was counted only a few times. The chain has TRBV24-1 and TRBJ1-5; unclear D gene. The CDR3 is 13 amino acids. The germline CDR1 and CDR2 sequences are KGHDR and SFDVKD. With 5 bases removed from V and 4 bases from J, the gap between germline ends came to 8 bases. The CDR3 is CATSGAWNQPQHF. In nucleotides, the CDR3 is TGTGCCACCAGTGGGGCGTGGAATCAGCCCCAGCATTTT.

This clonotype was seen at least ten times. The chain recombines TRBV27 with TRBJ2-2; a weak D match, TRBD2 (6 bases). The CDR3 runs to 14 residues. Trimming removed 8 bases at V and 10 bases at J, with 20 bases between. CDR1 and CDR2 from the germline V gene are MNHEY and SMNVEV (reference sequence). The CDR3 protein is CASRGLYGAEELFF. The CDR3 DNA reads as TGTGCCAGCCGTGGACTATATGGCGCTGAGGAGCTGTTTTTT.

The sample holds many counts of this clonotype. This chain connects TRBV5-1 to TRBJ1-5; a weak D match, TRBD1 (5 bases). Trimming left V 0 bases short and J 5 bases short, with 6 bases between. Germline CDR1 and CDR2: SGHRS and YFSETQ. This CDR3 contains 13 residues. The CDR3 nucleotides are TGCGCCAGCAGCTTGGTAGGGGATCAGCCCCAGCATTTT. Its translation: CASSLVGDQPQHF.

The chain recombines TRBV20-1 with TRBJ2-7, with a weak D call TRBD2 (6 bases). V lost 1 base to trimming and J lost 0 bases, with 13 bases between them. This CDR3 spans 15 amino acids. CDR1 is DFQATT, CDR2 SNEGSKA, per germline (reference sequence). The CDR3 DNA is TGCAGTGCTAGAGCGAGAGGTAGCGGCTCCTACGAGCAGTACTTC. Translating gives CSARARGSGSYEQYF.

This chain joins TRBV24-1 and TRBJ2-1, with TRBD2 identical over 8 bases. The CDR3 totals 17 residues. Looked up from germline, CDR1 is KGHDR and CDR2 is SFDVKD. Unmatched junction bases numbered 11, after V lost 0 bases and J lost 8 bases. The CDR3 DNA is TGTGCCACCAGTGATTTGCAGTCCAGCGGGAGACTTGATGAGCAGTTCTTC. Its protein is CATSDLQSSGRLDEQFF.

The V and J genes are TRBV6-1 and TRBJ2-7; D not certain. V was trimmed by 2 bases and J by 2 bases, leaving 13 bases between them. The CDR3 sequence is 15 residues long. CDR1 and CDR2 from the germline V gene are MNHNS and SASEGT. The CDR3: CASSELGVSPYEQYF. In nucleotides, the CDR3 is TGTGCCAGCAGTGAATTGGGCGTTAGCCCCTACGAGCAGTACTTC.

This clonotype was picked up many times. The chain uses TRBV12-3 or TRBV12-4 and TRBJ2-7, with 7 positions matching TRBD1. J lost 3 bases, V lost 6 bases, and 11 bases had no gene match. The CDR3 has 15 amino acids. The CDR3 DNA reads as TGTGCCAGCAGCGACAGGGCCGTCCTGGACTACGAGCAGTACTTC. Translating gives CASSDRAVLDYEQYF.